This T cell receptor (beta chain) was sequenced during a study of OX40 agonist ivuxolimab in advanced cancers. Repertoires were generated with immunoSEQ multiplex PCR, while TCRdb's copy carries only in-frame clones and drops some. In the table there are some 61,000 clones, 60% to 80% of which are singletons. This CDR3 has 15 residues. The germline V gene has CDR1 MDHEN and CDR2 SYDVKM. The ends lost 5 bases at V and 8 bases at J; junction bases unmatched: 9. This chain uses TRBV28 with TRBJ1-4; 9 nucleotides align to TRBD1. The specimen comprised CD4+ or CD8+ T cells sorted from blood, sampled in a trial of the OX40 agonist ivuxolimab. This clonotype originated in an adult with an advanced solid tumor such as melanoma, head and neck, liver or kidney cancer. As DNA, the CDR3 is TGTGCCAGCAGTCCAGGGGACAGGGATAGGGAAAAACTGTTTTTT. Protein sequence: CASSPGDRDREKLFF. The full variable domain, completed using reference TRBV28 and TRBJ1-4, is DVKVTQSSRYLVKRTGEKVFLECVQDMDHENMFWYRQDPGLGLRLIYFSYDVKMKEKGDIPEGYSVSREKKERFSLILESASTNQTSMYLCASSPGDRDREKLFFGSGTQLSVL.